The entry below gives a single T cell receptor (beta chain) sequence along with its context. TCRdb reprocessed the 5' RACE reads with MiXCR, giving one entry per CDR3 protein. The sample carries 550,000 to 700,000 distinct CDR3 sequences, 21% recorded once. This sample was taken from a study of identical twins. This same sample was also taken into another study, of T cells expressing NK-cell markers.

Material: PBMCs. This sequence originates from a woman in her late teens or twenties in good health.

The chain's CDR3 is CASSVLPRTASYNEQFF. DNA of the CDR3: TGTGCCAGCAGCGTCCTGCCGAGGACAGCATCCTACAATGAGCAGTTCTTC. The genes are TRBV9 and TRBJ2-1; tentative D call: TRBD1 (6 bases). Per germline, CDR1 SGDLS and CDR2 YYNGEE. Between the trimmed V and J ends, which lost 2 bases and 1 base, there was a span of 16 bases. CDR3 length equals 17 residues.